Below, 3 T cell receptor beta chains from the same sample are listed, as sequenced in a study of blood T cell repertoires in COVID-19. Generated by immunoSEQ multiplex PCR, the TCRdb table keeps only in-frame clones and is missing some. Of about 240,000 clones listed, roughly 90% are singletons. Sequenced material: peripheral blood. These TCRs come from a man in his 60s who had recovered from COVID-19.

The chain is built from TRBV3-1 (or the pseudogene TRBV3-2) and TRBJ2-2; TRBD2 aligns across 13 bases. V lost 6 bases, J lost 2 bases, and 6 bases stayed unmatched. The CDR3 is made up of 17 amino acids. CDR1 and CDR2 (germline): LGHDT, YNNKEL (reference sequence). As DNA, the CDR3 is TGTGCCAGCAGTAGGGGACTAGCGGGGCGAAACACCGGGGAGCTGTTTTTT. It specifies CASSRGLAGRNTGELFF.

V is TRBV18 and J is TRBJ1-5; 11 nucleotides match TRBD1. V shed 2 bases, J shed 5 bases, and the junction held 2 bases outside the gene matches. The CDR3 runs to 15 residues. The germline V gene has CDR1 KGHSH and CDR2 LQKENI. The CDR3 coding sequence is TGTGCCAGCTCACCAGGGACAGGGGGGGATCAGCCCCAGCATTTT. This encodes CASSPGTGGDQPQHF.

J is TRBJ1-3 and V is TRBV30; no definite D call. In germline, CDR1 is GTSNPN, CDR2 SVGIG (reference sequence). The CDR3 sequence is 14 residues long. Trimming shortened V by 2 bases and J by 0 bases, and 8 bases separated the two germline ends. DNA of the CDR3: TGTGCCTGGAGTCGGGTCCGCTCTGGAAACACCATATATTTT. This sequence encodes CAWSRVRSGNTIYF.